These T cell receptor beta chains were read from a single sample in a study of Graves' ophthalmopathy and Graves' hyperthyroidism. TCRdb re-derived calls from the multiplex PCR reads in MiXCR, one entry per CDR3 protein. Of around 1,200,000 distinct CDR3 sequences listed, 35% to 40% are singletons. Specimen: peripheral blood or thyroid tissue (not recorded which). The receptors here all came from an adult man with Graves' hyperthyroidism. Both conserved end residues are part of each CDR3. D genes are given only for firm matches. For some rows the clone size is stated as once, few or many, or as a class when expanded; others skip it.

V gene	D gene	J gene	clone size	CDR3 DNA	CDR3 protein
TRBV14	TRBD2	TRBJ2-7	NA	TGTGCCAGCAGCCAAGGGACTAGTTACCACGAGCAGTACTTC	CASSQGTSYHEQYF
TRBV4-3	TRBD1	TRBJ2-7	NA	TGCGCCAGCAGCCAAGTACAGGGGTACGAGCAGTGCTTC	CASSQVQGYEQCF
TRBV5-4	NA	TRBJ1-6	few	TGTGCCAGCAGTCTTGGGGGGGGGGCTAACTCACCCCTCCACTTT	CASSLGGGANSPLHF
TRBV10-3	NA	TRBJ1-6	few	TGTGCCATCAGCGATAACAATTATAATTCACCCCTCCACTTT	CAISDNNYNSPLHF
TRBV10-3	TRBD1	TRBJ1-6	many	TGTGCCATCAGGGACAGGCCCGAATCACCCCTCCACTTT	CAIRDRPESPLHF
TRBV20-1	NA	TRBJ1-1	few	TGCAGTGCTTGGGACGGCCCGTGGGACACTGAAGCTTTCTTT	CSAWDGPWDTEAFF
TRBV7-9	NA	TRBJ2-5	NA	TGTGCCAGCAACAAAGGGGGACCTGAGGGCCAGTACTTC	CASNKGGPEGQYF
TRBV20-1	NA	TRBJ1-1	many	TGCAGTGCTAGAGATCTGCGTGAAGCTTTCTTT	CSARDLREAFF
TRBV7-9	NA	TRBJ1-5	NA	TGTGCCAGCAGCTTAGTGGAGGGAAGACCCGGCAATCAGCTCCAGCATTTT	CASSLVEGRPGNQLQHF
TRBV6-5	NA	TRBJ1-6	NA	TGTGCCAGCAGTTACATATCCCGTTCATATTCACCCCTCCACTTT	CASSYISRSYSPLHF
TRBV29-1	TRBD1	TRBJ2-5	NA	TGCAGCGTTGAGGGGACAGGGGGAGAGACCCAGTACTTC	CSVEGTGGETQYF
TRBV29-1	TRBD1	TRBJ1-5	NA	TGCAGCGTGGCGGACAGGAGAGATCAGTCCCAGCATTTT	CSVADRRDQSQHF
TRBV20-1	TRBD1	TRBJ1-2	many	TGCAGTGCTAGGGCAAATAGGGACAGGCGTCCCTATGGCTACACCTTC	CSARANRDRRPYGYTF
TRBV2	NA	TRBJ1-2	many	TGTGCCAGCAGTGAAACATCGTTCGGGGGCTACACCTTC	CASSETSFGGYTF
TRBV12-3/TRBV12-4	NA	TRBJ1-1	NA	TGTGCCAGCAGTTTGACCCAAACCGACACTGAAGCTTTCTTT	CASSLTQTDTEAFF
TRBV6-5	NA	TRBJ1-1	NA	TGTGCCAGCAGGCCGCCCACAGGGTTTTGGAACACTGAAGCTTTCTTT	CASRPPTGFWNTEAFF
TRBV7-6	NA	TRBJ1-3	NA	TGTGCCAGCGCCGGCAGCTCGCATGGAAACACCATATATTTT	CASAGSSHGNTIYF
TRBV7-3	TRBD1	TRBJ1-5	many	TGTGCCAGCGACCCGACAGGGGGCAACCTTGAGAATCAGCCCCAGCATTTT	CASDPTGGNLENQPQHF
TRBV29-1	NA	TRBJ1-2	NA	TGCAGCGTTGAAGGTACAGGGAGAGGTGGCTACACCTTC	CSVEGTGRGGYTF
TRBV15	NA	TRBJ1-1	many	TGTGCCACCAGCAGACCCGGGACTCTAAGGGGCACTGAAGCTTTCTTT	CATSRPGTLRGTEAFF
TRBV29-1	TRBD2	TRBJ2-7	many	TGCAGCGTTGCGGGGGGGCGGGAGCAGTACTTC	CSVAGGREQYF
TRBV20-1	TRBD1	TRBJ2-7	many	TGCAGTGCGCAAGGACAGGGCCAAGTTAGGGAGCAGTACTTC	CSAQGQGQVREQYF
TRBV2	NA	TRBJ2-2	many	TGTGCCAGCCGAGAAGGGGGTGCAACCGGGGAGCTGTTTTTT	CASREGGATGELFF
TRBV9	NA	TRBJ1-2	many	TGTGCCAGCAGCGTTGGGTGGGGCTCTCGGGGCTACACCTTC	CASSVGWGSRGYTF
TRBV7-2	TRBD1	TRBJ1-6	NA	TGTGCCAGCAGCACCGGGACAGGGACCTATAATTCACCCCTCCACTTT	CASSTGTGTYNSPLHF
TRBV28	NA	TRBJ1-2	NA	TGTGCCAGCAAAACCGTAGCGCTTAGATATGGCTACACCTTC	CASKTVALRYGYTF
TRBV12-3/TRBV12-4	TRBD1	TRBJ2-5	NA	TGTGCCAGCAGTTTACTGAGGGGGCCCCAAGAGACCCAGTACTTC	CASSLLRGPQETQYF
TRBV6-6	TRBD1	TRBJ1-2	NA	TGTGCCGGCAGTTTAGGACAGGGCGGAGGCGACACCTTC	CAGSLGQGGGDTF
TRBV2	TRBD1	TRBJ1-4	NA	TGTGCCAGCAGTGCATTGGGGACAGCAACTAATGAAAAACTGTTTTTT	CASSALGTATNEKLFF
TRBV12-3/TRBV12-4	NA	TRBJ2-5	once	TGTGCCAGCAGGAAGGCCCGGCAAGAGACCCGGTACTTC	CASRKARQETRYF
TRBV7-9	NA	TRBJ1-1	NA	TGTGCCAGCAGCCCACCCGAGAGGGGGACTGAAGCTTTCTTT	CASSPPERGTEAFF
TRBV7-3	NA	TRBJ2-7	many	TGTGCCAGCAGCTCTACACCGGGCTACGAGCAGTACTTC	CASSSTPGYEQYF
TRBV30	NA	TRBJ1-2	few	TGTGCCTGGAGTGTACTGTATGGCTACACCTTC	CAWSVLYGYTF
TRBV7-2	TRBD1	TRBJ1-2	many	TGTGCCAGCAGCTTAGCTCAGGGGGCGGACTATGGCTACACCTTC	CASSLAQGADYGYTF
TRBV7-8	NA	TRBJ1-5	NA	TGTGCCAGCAGCCTAGATAATGGAGAGACCCAGCATTTT	CASSLDNGETQHF
TRBV29-1	NA	TRBJ1-1	NA	TGCAGCAGTGAACCCCCGGGAGGAACTGAAGCTTTCTTT	CSSEPPGGTEAFF
TRBV19	TRBD1	TRBJ1-6	many	TGTGCCAGTAGTATATCCGGGACAGCTAATTCACCCCTCCACTTT	CASSISGTANSPLHF
TRBV6-6	NA	TRBJ1-1	few	TGTGCCAGCAGTAAAGACACGATGAACACTGAAGCTTTCTTT	CASSKDTMNTEAFF
TRBV7-7	TRBD2	TRBJ2-2	NA	TGTGCCAGCAGCTTAGCAGGGAGGGGAACCACCGGGGAGCTGTTTTTT	CASSLAGRGTTGELFF
TRBV5-6	NA	TRBJ2-7	NA	TGTGCCAGCAGCTTGGACGTTTCCTCTGGGACAACCACCTACGAGCAGTACTTC	CASSLDVSSGTTTYEQYF
TRBV4-1	NA	TRBJ2-7	NA	TGCGCCAGCAGCCAAGGGGTTGCAACGGGGCGTCGAAACGAGCAGTACTTC	CASSQGVATGRRNEQYF
TRBV20-1	NA	TRBJ2-5	NA	TGCAGTGCTAGACTCGGGGCCCGACGAGAGACCCAGTACTTC	CSARLGARRETQYF
TRBV3-1	NA	TRBJ2-6	NA	TGTGCCAGCAGCCAAATCTTGACTTTC	CASSQILTF
TRBV6-5	NA	TRBJ1-2	few	TGTGCCAGCAGCCAAGCGACAACAACTTTCTATGGCTACACCTTC	CASSQATTTFYGYTF
TRBV6-5	NA	TRBJ1-6	many	TGTGCCAGCAGTGAAGATCCCGCTTCACCCCTCCACTTT	CASSEDPASPLHF
TRBV2	TRBD1	TRBJ1-2	many	TGTGCCAGCAGTGAACCGGGACAGGGGGACTATGGCTACACCTTC	CASSEPGQGDYGYTF
TRBV12-3/TRBV12-4	TRBD1	TRBJ1-3	NA	TGTGCCAGCAGAATTGCAGGGGGCTCTGGAAACACCATATATTTT	CASRIAGGSGNTIYF
TRBV5-8	NA	TRBJ2-5	many	TGTGCCAGCTCCCGGGCTAGCGTCGGGACCCAGTACTTC	CASSRASVGTQYF
TRBV9	NA	TRBJ2-7	few	TGTGCCAGCAGCGTAGGGGACATCGCCTACGAGCAGTACTTC	CASSVGDIAYEQYF
TRBV10-3	TRBD2	TRBJ2-7	few	TGTGCCAGCAGTGGATTTCGGACTAGCGTAAGCTCCTACGAGCAGTACTTC	CASSGFRTSVSSYEQYF
TRBV6-2/TRBV6-3	NA	TRBJ2-7	few	TGTGCCAGCGAGGGACGGACCTCCTACGAGCAGTACTTC	CASEGRTSYEQYF
TRBV12-3/TRBV12-4	NA	TRBJ1-5	many	TGTGCCAGCAGTTTCGCGCCTGGCAATCAGCCCCAGCATTTT	CASSFAPGNQPQHF
TRBV29-1	TRBD1	TRBJ1-3	NA	TGCAGCGTTTCAGGGGGCGGAAGCTCTGGAAACACCATATATTTT	CSVSGGGSSGNTIYF